The rows below give T cell receptor beta chains drawn from one sample of a study of neurological immune-mediated disorders. TCRdb passed the 5' RACE reads through MiXCR, listing each CDR3 protein once. This sample has 95,000 to 110,000 distinct CDR3 sequences, with roughly a tenth found just once. The sequencing input was PBMCs. These receptors all come from a female donor with HTLV-1-associated myelopathy (HAM/TSP). The CDR3 runs from the conserved cysteine through the conserved F or W. D genes are given only for firm matches. Not all rows give a size; the values are once, few, many and, for expanded clones, a class.

V	J	D	size	CDR3	DNA
TRBV12-3/TRBV12-4	TRBJ2-3	-	many	CASSSFVTDTQYF	TGTGCCAGCAGTAGTTTCGTAACAGATACGCAGTATTTT
TRBV5-1	TRBJ2-3	TRBD1	-	CASRDQGATDTQYF	TGCGCCAGCAGGGACCAGGGGGCAACAGATACGCAGTATTTT
TRBV18	TRBJ2-3	TRBD1	few	CASSPQGAVTDTQYF	TGTGCCAGCTCACCGCAGGGGGCAGTCACAGATACGCAGTATTTT
TRBV6-5	TRBJ1-1	TRBD1	many	CASTPDRVGVEAFF	TGTGCCAGCACCCCGGACAGGGTAGGAGTTGAAGCTTTCTTT
TRBV18	TRBJ1-2	-	-	CASSFTSGGDGYTF	TGTGCCAGCTCATTCACGTCCGGGGGCGACGGCTACACCTTC
TRBV5-1	TRBJ2-7	-	many	CASSSGQAGVAGTF	TGCGCCAGCAGCTCCGGTCAAGCCGGGGTTGCTGGTACGTTC
TRBV7-7	TRBJ2-1	TRBD2	-	CASSFRLGGGYEQFF	TGTGCCAGCAGCTTCCGACTAGGCGGGGGATATGAGCAGTTCTTC
TRBV12-3/TRBV12-4	TRBJ2-7	TRBD2	many	CASSLGGSSYEQYF	TGCGCCAGCAGCTTGGGAGGGAGCTCCTACGAGCAGTACTTC
TRBV27	TRBJ2-1	-	many	CASSLGRTYYNEQFF	TGTGCCAGCAGTCTAGGTCGGACATACTACAATGAGCAGTTCTTC
TRBV13	TRBJ2-1	TRBD1	-	CASSSRQGFEQFF	TGTGCCAGCAGCTCTAGACAGGGCTTCGAGCAGTTCTTC
TRBV20-1	TRBJ2-1	TRBD2	-	CSARGLAPLDEQFF	TGCAGTGCTAGAGGACTAGCTCCCCTCGATGAGCAGTTCTTC
TRBV5-1	TRBJ2-1	-	-	CASRGQGLIYEQFF	TGCGCCAGCAGAGGGCAGGGATTAATATATGAGCAGTTCTTC
TRBV5-6	TRBJ2-7	-	few	CASSLSPRTYEQYF	TGTGCCAGCAGCTTATCCCCCAGGACCTACGAGCAGTACTTC
TRBV5-1	TRBJ1-6	-	-	CASSLGIEGLSPLHF	TGCGCCAGCAGCTTGGGAATCGAGGGTCTATCACCCCTCCACTTT
TRBV12-3/TRBV12-4	TRBJ2-7	-	many	CASSPTGGRYEQYF	TGTGCCAGCTCCCCCACAGGAGGCCGCTACGAGCAGTACTTC
TRBV28	TRBJ2-7	-	-	CAISSPDGRLYEKYF	TGTGCCATCAGTTCCCCCGACGGAAGGCTCTACGAGAAGTACTTC
TRBV20-1	TRBJ2-3	-	few	CSARRPGSATDTQYF	TGCAGTGCTAGAAGGCCGGGATCCGCGACAGATACGCAGTATTTT
TRBV5-1	TRBJ2-3	-	-	CASSLISGADTQYF	TGCGCCAGCAGCTTGATTTCAGGGGCAGATACGCAGTATTTT
TRBV5-1	TRBJ2-3	TRBD2	many	CASSPVGLAGGLTDTQYF	TGCGCCAGCAGCCCGGTAGGGTTAGCGGGGGGCCTCACAGATACGCAGTATTTT
TRBV5-1	TRBJ2-5	TRBD2	many	CASEASGGVETQYF	TGCGCCAGCGAGGCTAGCGGGGGTGTGGAGACCCAGTACTTC